Each of the 32 T cell receptor beta chains below was sequenced from the same sample in a study of blood T cell repertoires in COVID-19. Repertoires were generated with immunoSEQ multiplex PCR, while TCRdb's copy carries only in-frame clones and drops some. The repertoire holds about 140,000 clones, about 88% seen once, with 2.5% in the top ten. The sequenced sample consisted of peripheral blood. The receptors stem from a human donor with COVID-19, enrolled during active disease. The donor label of this sample is uncertain.

The V gene is TRBV13, the J gene TRBJ2-7, with TRBD1 identical over 7 bases. Germline lookup yields CDR1 PRHDT and CDR2 FYEKMQ (reference sequence). The CDR3 extends over 14 amino acids. J was trimmed by 3 bases and V by 7 bases; bases with no gene match: 9. The CDR3 is CASKLSSGGYEQYF. CDR3 bases: TGTGCCAGCAAGCTTAGCTCAGGGGGCTACGAGCAGTACTTC. Drawing the rest from reference TRBV13 and TRBJ2-7, the complete variable domain is AAGVIQSPRHLIKEKRETATLKCYPIPRHDTVYWYQQGPGQDPQFLISFYEKMQSDKGSIPDRFSAQQFSDYHSELNMSSLELGDSALYFCASKLSSGGYEQYFGPGTRLTVT.

V gene TRBV14 combines with J gene TRBJ1-2; 7 nucleotides line up with TRBD1. CDR1 and CDR2 (germline): SGHDN, FVKESK. The V gene end was trimmed by 4 bases and the J gene end by 4 bases; junction bases not matched to a gene: 6. This CDR3 region has 14 residues. The CDR3 loop is CASSLQGYGYGYTF. In nucleotides, the CDR3 is TGTGCCAGCAGCCTACAGGGGTATGGCTATGGCTACACCTTC.

J is TRBJ1-1 and V is TRBV6-5; D is undetermined. The V and J ends lost 6 bases and 7 bases respectively, with 18 bases between them. This CDR3 has 14 residues. Germline values: CDR1 MNHEY, CDR2 SVGAGI. CDR3 nucleotide sequence: TGTGCCAGCAGCGATTCTCGCTCAAGAGGTGAAGCTTTCTTT. It yields the protein CASSDSRSRGEAFF.

CDR3 amino acids: CASSSGQGGNTIYF. DNA for the CDR3: TGTGCCAGCAGCTCCGGACAGGGAGGAAACACCATATATTTT. This chain links TRBV13 with TRBJ1-3; 8 nucleotides line up with TRBD1. The CDR3 has 14 amino acids. With V trimmed by 4 bases and J by 4 bases, 3 bases remained unmatched. Germline loops: CDR1 PRHDT, CDR2 FYEKMQ (reference sequence).

This rearrangement joins TRBV29-1 to TRBJ1-2; the match to TRBD1 covers 7 bases. The germline CDR1 and CDR2 sequences are SQVTM and ANQGSEA. V was clipped by 8 bases and J by 1 base; unmatched bases: 7. The CDR3 runs to 13 residues. CDR3 bases: TGCAGCTCGTCCAGGGGGGTTAACTATGGCTACACCTTC. Residues: CSSSRGVNYGYTF.

The rearrangement uses TRBV2 and TRBJ2-5, with a possible D match to TRBD1 (6 bases). The V gene's germline CDR1 is SNHLY and CDR2 FYNNEI. Trimming stripped 11 bases from V and 3 bases from J, with 19 bases between. This CDR3 is built from 14 residues. CDR3 protein: CALAGGAREETQYF. The CDR3 DNA is TGTGCCCTAGCTGGGGGCGCTAGGGAAGAGACCCAGTACTTC.

The chain's CDR3 is CASSDRGVWDTIYF. In DNA, the CDR3 is TGTGCCAGTAGCGACAGGGGAGTATGGGACACCATATATTTT. This chain links TRBV19 with TRBJ1-3; the match to TRBD1 covers 8 bases. Germline V gene data show CDR1 as LNHDA and CDR2 as SQIVND (reference sequence). Losses at the gene ends were 6 bases for V and 8 bases for J; bases not matched to a gene: 9. The CDR3 covers 14 residues.

The chain carries TRBV9 and TRBJ2-1, with TRBD1 matching over 8 bases. The V gene end was trimmed by 0 bases and the J gene end by 8 bases; junction bases not matched to a gene: 7. CDR3 length equals 15 residues. The germline V gene has CDR1 SGDLS and CDR2 YYNGEE. CDR3 DNA sequence: TGTGCCAGCAGCGTAGACCCAGGGGGCATGGATGAGCAGTTCTTC. Translating gives CASSVDPGGMDEQFF.

The genes are TRBV5-4 and TRBJ1-1; the match to TRBD1 covers 8 bases. The CDR3 is made up of 15 amino acids. Germline V gene data show CDR1 as SGHNT and CDR2 as YYREEE (reference sequence). After removal of 0 bases from V and 0 bases from J, the junction contained 1 base not matched to a gene. CDR3 amino acids: CASSLGQGMNTEAFF. The DNA of the CDR3 is TGTGCCAGCAGCTTGGGACAGGGGATGAACACTGAAGCTTTCTTT. Variable domain in full (rest from reference TRBV5-4 and TRBJ1-1): ETGVTQSPTHLIKTRGQQVTLRCSSQSGHNTVSWYQQALGQGPQFIFQYYREEENGRGNFPPRFSGLQFPNYSSELNVNALELDDSALYLCASSLGQGMNTEAFFGQGTRLTVV.

The V gene is TRBV2, the J gene TRBJ2-7, with D perhaps TRBD1 (6 bases). V lost 4 bases to trimming and J lost 3 bases, with 13 bases between them. The CDR3 length is 14 residues. The germline V gene has CDR1 SNHLY and CDR2 FYNNEI. CDR3 nucleotide sequence: TGTGCCAGCAGTGTTGGGACAACGTTCTACGAGCAGTACTTC. This translates into CASSVGTTFYEQYF.

J is TRBJ2-6 and V is TRBV12-3 or TRBV12-4, with D hard to call. V lost 11 bases, J lost 9 bases, and 17 bases lay in between. CDR3 length: 13 amino acids. In DNA form, the CDR3 reads TGTGCCTGCCTAGGATTTGGCTACAACGTCCTGACTTTC. Its translation is CACLGFGYNVLTF.

The chain recombines TRBV3-1 (or the pseudogene TRBV3-2) with TRBJ2-7; 10 nucleotides line up with TRBD1. This CDR3 has 17 residues. Trimming removed 0 bases from V and 1 base from J; junction bases left unmatched: 6. Germline values: CDR1 LGHDT, CDR2 YNNKEL (reference sequence). CDR3 residues: CASSQDPRDRGSYEQYF. In nucleotides, the CDR3 is TGTGCCAGCAGCCAAGATCCCCGGGACAGGGGATCCTACGAGCAGTACTTC.

The chain recombines TRBV19 with TRBJ2-2, with 7 bases fitting TRBD2. Unmatched junction bases numbered 3, after V lost 1 base and J lost 7 bases. The length of the CDR3 is 14 residues. Germline assignment: CDR1 LNHDA and CDR2 SQIVND (reference sequence). CDR3 residues: CASSIGTSSGELFF. In DNA, the CDR3 is TGTGCCAGTAGTATAGGGACTAGTAGCGGGGAGCTGTTTTTT.

V gene TRBV7-9 combines with J gene TRBJ1-1; TRBD1 matches 7 bases. Germline V lookup: CDR1 SEHNR, CDR2 FQNEAQ (reference sequence). The CDR3 has 15 amino acids. The V gene end was trimmed by 1 base and the J gene end by 0 bases; junction bases not matched to a gene: 2. CDR3 in DNA: TGTGCCAGCAGCTTAGGGGACAGTTTGAACACTGAAGCTTTCTTT. This gives the protein CASSLGDSLNTEAFF.

This chain uses TRBV5-1 with TRBJ2-3; D perhaps matches TRBD1 (5 bases). With 0 bases removed from V and 0 bases from J, the gap between germline ends came to 11 bases. CDR1 and CDR2 (germline): SGHRS, YFSETQ. This CDR3 is built from 16 residues. The CDR3 nucleotides are TGCGCCAGCAGCTTGGGTGGCGACAGTAGCACAGATACGCAGTATTTT. Its protein product is CASSLGGDSSTDTQYF.

This rearrangement joins TRBV10-2 to TRBJ2-3; D possibly corresponds to TRBD1 (6 bases). CDR3 length: 12 residues. Per germline, CDR1 WSHSY and CDR2 SAAADI. The germline V and J ends were trimmed by 10 bases and 2 bases, with 10 bases remaining between them. The CDR3 DNA follows: TGCGCCACCGGACAGTCCACAGATACGCAGTATTTT. Translated: CATGQSTDTQYF.

V is TRBV6-4 and J is TRBJ1-1; 8 positions agree with TRBD1. Germline V gene lookup returns CDR1 MRHNA and CDR2 SNTAGT. The ends lost 0 bases at V and 5 bases at J; junction bases unmatched: 5. The CDR3 length is 15 residues. The CDR3 spells CASSDSEQGGTEAFF. The CDR3 DNA reads as TGTGCCAGCAGTGACTCCGAACAGGGGGGGACTGAAGCTTTCTTT.

This chain connects TRBV5-1 to TRBJ2-7, with 9 bases that match TRBD1. Trimming cost V 4 bases and J 2 bases; bases outside gene matches: 13. This CDR3 has 17 amino acids. Germline V gives CDR1 SGHRS, CDR2 YFSETQ. The CDR3 sequence is CASSTGTGKALAYEQYF. DNA for the CDR3: TGCGCCAGCAGCACCGGGACAGGGAAAGCCCTCGCCTACGAGCAGTACTTC.

The chain recombines TRBV7-9 with TRBJ1-2, with TRBD1 as a possible D gene (5 bases). The V gene lost 1 base and the J gene lost 8 bases, with 17 bases spanning the gap. The germline V gene encodes CDR1 SEHNR and CDR2 FQNEAQ (reference sequence). The length of the CDR3 is 15 residues. DNA for the CDR3: TGTGCCAGCAGCTTAGTTGGGGCCCTCTCGATCGGCTACACCTTC. Encoded protein: CASSLVGALSIGYTF.

CDR3 in DNA: TGTGCCAGCAGCTTAGATAGTATGATGAACACTGAAGCTTTCTTT. As protein: CASSLDSMMNTEAFF. The genes are TRBV11-3 and TRBJ1-1; unclear D gene. Trimming took off 0 bases at V and 0 bases at J, with 8 bases between the two ends. Germline CDR1 SGHNT, CDR2 YENEEA. This CDR3 spans 15 amino acids.

This rearrangement joins TRBV5-4 to TRBJ2-7, with 7 bases lining up with TRBD1. This CDR3 is 18 amino acids long. CDR1 is SGHNT and CDR2 is YYREEE in the germline V gene (reference sequence). The V gene end was trimmed by 2 bases and the J gene end by 0 bases; junction bases not matched to a gene: 14. The CDR3 DNA follows: TGTGCCAGCAGCTTTTTATCGTTTAGGGGGCTCGACTCCTACGAGCAGTACTTC. Protein: CASSFLSFRGLDSYEQYF.

This clone has a single count. This chain joins TRBV5-4 and TRBJ1-3; 9 bases fit TRBD1. The trim removed 3 bases at V and 0 bases at J, leaving 10 bases unmatched. Per germline, CDR1 SGHNT and CDR2 YYREEE (reference sequence). The CDR3 is 18 amino acids. The CDR3 sequence: CASSSDRGFLSSGNTIYF. For the CDR3, the DNA is TGTGCCAGCAGCTCGGACAGGGGATTTTTAAGCTCTGGAAACACCATATATTTT.

The chain is built from TRBV5-5 and TRBJ2-5; the match to TRBD2 covers 8 bases. V lost 3 bases and J lost 2; bases outside the gene matches: 0. Germline V CDR1 and CDR2: SGHKS, YYEKEE (reference sequence). CDR3 length: 13 amino acids. CDR3 DNA sequence: TGTGCCAGCAGCTCGGGGGGGCAAGAGACCCAGTACTTC. This translates into CASSSGGQETQYF. The full variable domain, rest sourced from reference TRBV5-5 and TRBJ2-5, is DAGVTQSPTHLIKTRGQQVTLRCSPISGHKSVSWYQQVLGQGPQFIFQYYEKEERGRGNFPDRFSARQFPNYSSELNVNALLLGDSALYLCASSSGGQETQYFGPGTRLLVL.

V usage is TRBV29-1 and J usage is TRBJ1-2; D is possibly TRBD1 (6 bases). The CDR3 has 14 amino acids. The V gene lost 4 bases and the J gene lost 2 bases, with 14 bases spanning the gap. CDR1 and CDR2 from the germline V gene are SQVTM and ANQGSEA. The CDR3 region is CSVAPTGLNYGYTF. CDR3 DNA: TGCAGCGTTGCTCCGACAGGCCTGAACTATGGCTACACCTTC. Full variable domain (rest looked up from reference TRBV29-1 and TRBJ1-2): SAVISQKPSRDICQRGTSLTIQCQVDSQVTMMFWYRQQPGQSLTLIATANQGSEATYESGFVIDKFPISRPNLTFSTLTVSNMSPEDSSIYLCSVAPTGLNYGYTFGSGTRLTVV.

The chain carries TRBV2 and TRBJ2-1, with 8 bases matching TRBD2. The CDR3 loop spans 16 amino acids. In germline, CDR1 is SNHLY, CDR2 FYNNEI. V lost 2 bases and J lost 7; bases outside the gene matches: 10. This chain's CDR3 is CASSESLAGVRNEQFF. The CDR3, as DNA: TGTGCCAGCAGTGAAAGTCTAGCGGGCGTAAGGAATGAGCAGTTCTTC.

This sequence joins TRBV19 and TRBJ2-2, with TRBD1 matching 12 bases. This CDR3 has 14 residues. Germline CDR1 reads LNHDA; CDR2 reads SQIVND (reference sequence). Losses at the gene ends were 8 bases for V and 7 bases for J; bases not matched to a gene: 5. The CDR3 DNA is TGTGCCAGTGAGGGACAGGGGGCGGGCGGGGAGCTGTTTTTT. It yields the protein CASEGQGAGGELFF.

This rearrangement joins TRBV4-1 to TRBJ2-5, with 15 bases that match TRBD2. The CDR3 has 16 residues. V lost 4 bases and J lost 5; bases outside the gene matches: 5. Germline V CDR1 and CDR2: MGHRA, YSYEKL. The DNA for the CDR3 is TGCGCCAGCAGCCGGGGACTAGCGGGGGGCGGTGAGACCCAGTACTTC. Its translation is CASSRGLAGGGETQYF.

The gene calls are TRBV29-1 and TRBJ1-3; D possibly corresponds to TRBD1 (6 bases). The CDR3 length is 13 residues. Trimming left V 8 bases short and J 3 bases short, with 14 bases between. Germline V CDR1 and CDR2: SQVTM, ANQGSEA. The CDR3 DNA is TGCAGCTTTTCAACAGGGCGTGGAAACACCATATATTTT. This sequence encodes CSFSTGRGNTIYF. Using reference TRBV29-1 and TRBJ1-3 for the parts outside the CDR3, the full variable domain is SAVISQKPSRDICQRGTSLTIQCQVDSQVTMMFWYRQQPGQSLTLIATANQGSEATYESGFVIDKFPISRPNLTFSTLTVSNMSPEDSSIYLCSFSTGRGNTIYFGEGSWLTVV.

A single count supports this clone. The V and J genes are TRBV5-1 and TRBJ1-6, with TRBD1 identical over 12 bases. CDR3 length: 15 residues. V was clipped by 4 bases and J by 14 bases; unmatched bases: 10. Per the germline V gene, CDR1 is SGHRS and CDR2 is YFSETQ. The CDR3 here is CASSEGTGGLESLHF. CDR3 DNA: TGCGCCAGCAGCGAAGGGACAGGGGGCTTGGAATCCCTCCACTTT.

V gene TRBV3-1 (or the pseudogene TRBV3-2) combines with J gene TRBJ1-1, with TRBD1 matching 7 bases. V lost 5 bases, J lost 1 base, and 7 bases stayed unmatched. The germline gives CDR1 LGHDT, CDR2 YNNKEL (reference sequence). CDR3 length: 15 residues. CDR3 sequence: CASSTGTAPNTEAFF. The CDR3 DNA sequence: TGTGCCAGCAGCACCGGGACAGCCCCGAACACTGAAGCTTTCTTT.

V usage is TRBV5-1 and J usage is TRBJ2-3; possible D gene TRBD1, 5 bases. Germline V lookup: CDR1 SGHRS, CDR2 YFSETQ. V shed 4 bases and J shed 5 bases, with 20 bases lying between them. This CDR3 is built from 16 residues. This CDR3 is CASSVQGIPLQDTQYF. The CDR3 DNA reads as TGCGCCAGCAGCGTGCAGGGAATCCCCCTCCAAGATACGCAGTATTTT.

The V gene is TRBV27, the J gene TRBJ1-4, with D unresolved. With 5 bases removed from V and 5 bases from J, the gap between germline ends came to 24 bases. Germline-derived CDR1 and CDR2 are MNHEY and SMNVEV (reference sequence). The CDR3 loop spans 18 amino acids. This chain's CDR3 is CASSPLRQSGERNEKLFF. The DNA of the CDR3 is TGTGCCAGCAGTCCTCTCCGGCAGAGCGGCGAGAGGAATGAAAAACTGTTTTTT.